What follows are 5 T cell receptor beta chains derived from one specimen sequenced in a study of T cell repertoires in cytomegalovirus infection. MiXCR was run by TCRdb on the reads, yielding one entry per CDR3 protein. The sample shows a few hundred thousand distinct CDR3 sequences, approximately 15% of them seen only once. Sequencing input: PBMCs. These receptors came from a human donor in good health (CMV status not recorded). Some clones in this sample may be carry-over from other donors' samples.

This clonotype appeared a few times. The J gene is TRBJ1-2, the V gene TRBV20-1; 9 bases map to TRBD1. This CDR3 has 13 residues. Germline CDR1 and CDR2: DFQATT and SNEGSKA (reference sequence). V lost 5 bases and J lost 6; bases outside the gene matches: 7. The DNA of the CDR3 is TGCAGTGCTGCCCGGGACAGGGAACATGGCTACACCTTC. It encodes CSAARDREHGYTF.

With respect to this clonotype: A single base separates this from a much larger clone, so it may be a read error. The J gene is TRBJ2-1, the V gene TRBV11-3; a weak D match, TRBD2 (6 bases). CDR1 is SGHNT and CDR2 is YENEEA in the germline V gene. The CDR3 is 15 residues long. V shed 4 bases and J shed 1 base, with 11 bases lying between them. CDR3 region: CASSSGDQSYNEQFF. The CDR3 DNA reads TGTGCCAGCAGCTCGGGGGACCAATCCTACAATGAGCAGTTCTTC. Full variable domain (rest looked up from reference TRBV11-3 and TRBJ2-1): EAGVVQSPRYKIIEKKQPVAFWCNPISGHNTLYWYLQNLGQGPELLIRYENEEAVDDSQLPKDRFSAERLKGVDSTLKIQPAELGDSAVYLCASSSGDQSYNEQFFGPGTRLTVL.

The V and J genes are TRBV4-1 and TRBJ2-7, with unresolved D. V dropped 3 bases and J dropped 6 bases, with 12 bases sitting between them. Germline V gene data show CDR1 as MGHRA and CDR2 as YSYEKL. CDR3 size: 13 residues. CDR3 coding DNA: TGCGCCAGCAGCCAGCAGGTGTTGGCCGAGCAGTACTTC. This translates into CASSQQVLAEQYF.

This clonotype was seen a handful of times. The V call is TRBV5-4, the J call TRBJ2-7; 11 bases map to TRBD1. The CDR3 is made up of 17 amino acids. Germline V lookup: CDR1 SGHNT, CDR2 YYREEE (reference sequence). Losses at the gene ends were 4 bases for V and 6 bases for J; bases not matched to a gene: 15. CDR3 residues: CASSVPQTGTGGSEQYF. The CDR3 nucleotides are TGTGCCAGCAGCGTCCCGCAAACCGGGACAGGGGGTTCCGAGCAGTACTTC.

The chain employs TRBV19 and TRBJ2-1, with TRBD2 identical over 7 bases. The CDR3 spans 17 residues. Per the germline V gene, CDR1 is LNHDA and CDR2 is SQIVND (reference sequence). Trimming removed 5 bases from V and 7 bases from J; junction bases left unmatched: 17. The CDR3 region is CASSLSAGTKIENEQFF. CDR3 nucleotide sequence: TGTGCCAGTAGTCTAAGCGCCGGGACTAAGATAGAGAATGAGCAGTTCTTC.